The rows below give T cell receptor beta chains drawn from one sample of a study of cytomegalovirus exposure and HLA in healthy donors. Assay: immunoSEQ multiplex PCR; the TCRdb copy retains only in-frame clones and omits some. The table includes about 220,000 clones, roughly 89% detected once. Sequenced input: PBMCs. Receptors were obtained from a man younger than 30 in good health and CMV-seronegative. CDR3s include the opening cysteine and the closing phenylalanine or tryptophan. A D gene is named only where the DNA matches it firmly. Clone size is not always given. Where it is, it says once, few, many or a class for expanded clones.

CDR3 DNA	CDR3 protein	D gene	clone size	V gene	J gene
TGTGCCACCAACTGGAACCCAGGGGCTGACTATGGCTACACCTTC	CATNWNPGADYGYTF	NA	NA	TRBV2	TRBJ1-2
TGTGCCAGCACCATGGGACAGAACACTGAAGCTTTCTTT	CASTMGQNTEAFF	NA	NA	TRBV6-5	TRBJ1-1
TGTGCCAGTAGTCTGACAGGGAGCTCCTACGAGCAGTACTTC	CASSLTGSSYEQYF	TRBD1	NA	TRBV19	TRBJ2-7
TGTGCCAGCTCACCACCCGGGACACCCCTTTACGAGCAGTACTTC	CASSPPGTPLYEQYF	NA	once	TRBV18	TRBJ2-7
TGTGCCAGCAGCTTAGGAAGAAATTCTAGGAGCTCCTACGAGCAGTACTTC	CASSLGRNSRSSYEQYF	NA	NA	TRBV11-2	TRBJ2-7
TGTGCCAGCAGTGAAGTCGGACAGGGCCCCTACGAGCAGTACTTC	CASSEVGQGPYEQYF	TRBD1	NA	TRBV6-1	TRBJ2-7
TGTGCCAGCAGACCTTCAATAGACTATGGCTACACCTTC	CASRPSIDYGYTF	NA	once	TRBV28	TRBJ1-2
TGTGCCAGCAGTGGGGTTACAGGGGCCTATGGCTACACCTTC	CASSGVTGAYGYTF	TRBD1	NA	TRBV6-1	TRBJ1-2
TGTGCCAGCAGTTTGGGGACAGGGGGAATTGAGCAGTTCTTC	CASSLGTGGIEQFF	TRBD1	NA	TRBV27	TRBJ2-1
TGCGCCAGCAGTCCAGGACTCTTAGGCGAGCAGTACTTC	CASSPGLLGEQYF	NA	NA	TRBV10-1	TRBJ2-7
TGTGCCAGCAGCCAGGCCCAATTCGTGATGGGTGTGAACACTGAAGCTTTCTTT	CASSQAQFVMGVNTEAFF	NA	few	TRBV27	TRBJ1-1
TGTGCCAGCAGTTCGGTAATAGCGGGCTACGAGCAGTACTTC	CASSSVIAGYEQYF	TRBD2	NA	TRBV27	TRBJ2-7
TGTGCCAGCAGTCCCCAGGTGGGAGTGAATAATTCACCCCTCCACTTT	CASSPQVGVNNSPLHF	NA	few	TRBV27	TRBJ1-6
TGTGCCAGCAGTGAAGGGGCCGAAAAACTGTTTTTT	CASSEGAEKLFF	NA	NA	TRBV2	TRBJ1-4
TGCGCCAGCAGCCAAGAATGGATTGCGGGGATGGGAGCCTACGAGCAGTACTTC	CASSQEWIAGMGAYEQYF	NA	NA	TRBV4-3	TRBJ2-7
TGTGCCAGCAGCACGGCTTACAGGGCCACGGAATATTCACCCCTCCACTTT	CASSTAYRATEYSPLHF	NA	NA	TRBV7-2	TRBJ1-6
TGTGCCAGCAGCTTAATGGGAGATTCACCCCTCCACTTT	CASSLMGDSPLHF	NA	NA	TRBV5-5	TRBJ1-6
TGCGCCAGCAGCCGGACTAGCGGTGAACACACAGATACGCAGTATTTT	CASSRTSGEHTDTQYF	TRBD2	NA	TRBV5-1	TRBJ2-3
TGTGCCAGCAGTTACCAGGCGTGGCGTACAGATACGCAGTATTTT	CASSYQAWRTDTQYF	NA	once	TRBV6-6	TRBJ2-3
TGTGCCAGCAGCGGGGGACTAGCGGGCTCGACCGGGGAGCTGTTTTTT	CASSGGLAGSTGELFF	TRBD2	once	TRBV9	TRBJ2-2
TGTGCCAGCAGTTTAGTGTCCAGTCAAGAGACCCAGTACTTC	CASSLVSSQETQYF	NA	once	TRBV28	TRBJ2-5
TGCGCCAGCAGCTTAGCGGGAGGATCCTACGAGCAGTACTTC	CASSLAGGSYEQYF	TRBD2	NA	TRBV5-1	TRBJ2-7
TGCGCCAGCAGCATAGCCGGGACTTCGGTCACCTACGAGCAGTACTTC	CASSIAGTSVTYEQYF	NA	few	TRBV4-1	TRBJ2-7
TGTGCCAGCAGCGGGGGGGCAGGGCGCTACGAGCAGTACTTC	CASSGGAGRYEQYF	NA	NA	TRBV5-4	TRBJ2-7
TGTGCCAGCAGCGTAAGTGGGGCTCCGGGCGTCTACGAGCAGTACTTC	CASSVSGAPGVYEQYF	NA	NA	TRBV11-3	TRBJ2-7
TGTGCCAGCAGTGAAAACATGGATCAGCCCCAGCATTTT	CASSENMDQPQHF	NA	NA	TRBV2	TRBJ1-5
TGTGCCTGGAGTGGACATATCTCCGGGCAGTACTTC	CAWSGHISGQYF	NA	NA	TRBV30	TRBJ2-7
TGCGCCAGCAGCCAAGAATTCACTAGGCCCTACGAGCAGTACTTC	CASSQEFTRPYEQYF	NA	NA	TRBV4-1	TRBJ2-7
TGTGCCAGCAGTTTCGGGCGGTACAGGGCGACGCAGCCCCAGCATTTT	CASSFGRYRATQPQHF	NA	once	TRBV28	TRBJ1-5
TGTGCCAGCAGTTCGGTCAGGGTGGGAAACATTCAGTACTTC	CASSSVRVGNIQYF	NA	NA	TRBV28	TRBJ2-4
TGTGCCAGCAATCGGGGGAGCTACGAGCAGTACTTC	CASNRGSYEQYF	NA	NA	TRBV2	TRBJ2-7
TGTGCCAGTAGTGCCCCAGGTTACAGGGATGCTTACCAGGCCCAACAAGCTTTCTTT	CASSAPGYRDAYQAQQAFF	NA	NA	TRBV19	TRBJ1-1
TGTGCCTGGAGCGACCCGGGGGGGAATGAAAAACTGTTTTTT	CAWSDPGGNEKLFF	NA	once	TRBV30	TRBJ1-4
TGTGCCAGCAGTTTGAACAGGGGGCGTTTTGATGGCTACACCTTC	CASSLNRGRFDGYTF	TRBD1	NA	TRBV6-5	TRBJ1-2
TGTGCCAGCAGCCCCCCCGGGGAGGGCCTAGGAGAGCAGTTCTTC	CASSPPGEGLGEQFF	TRBD2	NA	TRBV4-2	TRBJ2-1
TGCGCCAGCAGTGGTTATAACGGGGAGCTGTTTTTT	CASSGYNGELFF	NA	NA	TRBV10-1	TRBJ2-2
TGCGCCAGCACCGAGGAAGGGACAGGGTGGCCCTACGAGCAGTACTTC	CASTEEGTGWPYEQYF	TRBD1	NA	TRBV5-1	TRBJ2-7
TGTGCCAGCAGCTCGACTAGCGGGGGAGAGACCCAGTACTTC	CASSSTSGGETQYF	TRBD2	NA	TRBV5-4	TRBJ2-5
TGTGCCAGCAGCCTTCCCGGGACAGCCTCTGGAAACACCATATATTTT	CASSLPGTASGNTIYF	TRBD1	NA	TRBV9	TRBJ1-3
TGTGCCAGCAGTTTAAATCTTCCTGGCAGGGGCTACGAGCAGTACTTC	CASSLNLPGRGYEQYF	NA	NA	TRBV27	TRBJ2-7
TGTGCCAGCAATAACAGCTACAATGAGCAGTTCTTC	CASNNSYNEQFF	NA	NA	TRBV21-1	TRBJ2-1
TGCGCCAGCAGTTCGGACAGGGACTTCTTTGAGCAGTACTTC	CASSSDRDFFEQYF	TRBD1	NA	TRBV5-1	TRBJ2-7
TGTGCCAGCAGCTTAAGACTAGCCAAAAACATTCAGTACTTC	CASSLRLAKNIQYF	NA	NA	TRBV7-2	TRBJ2-4
TGTGCCAGCTCGCCCTGGACTAGCTCTACACCAGATACGCAGTATTTT	CASSPWTSSTPDTQYF	TRBD2	few	TRBV18	TRBJ2-3
TGTGCCAGCAGCCAAACAGGGGTTGACGGCTACACCTTC	CASSQTGVDGYTF	TRBD1	once	TRBV7-2	TRBJ1-2
TGTGCCTGGAGTCACAGGGGGACGGACACCATATATTTT	CAWSHRGTDTIYF	TRBD1	NA	TRBV30	TRBJ1-3
TGCGCCAGCAGCTTGACCCTAGCGGCAACCTACGAGCAGTACTTC	CASSLTLAATYEQYF	TRBD2	NA	TRBV5-1	TRBJ2-7
TGTGCCAGCAGTTCCGGACAGTTCGAGTTCACTAATGAAAAACTGTTTTTT	CASSSGQFEFTNEKLFF	NA	few	TRBV28	TRBJ1-4
TGTGCCAGCAGCTTAGGGGCCGGATACGAGCAGTACTTC	CASSLGAGYEQYF	NA	NA	TRBV7-2	TRBJ2-7
TGTGCCAGCAGCCTACAACCGCCGGGACAGAGCCAAGAGACCCAGTACTTC	CASSLQPPGQSQETQYF	TRBD1	NA	TRBV7-2	TRBJ2-5
TGCGCCAGCAGCCCGGGTTATGAGACTAATGAAAAACTGTTTTTT	CASSPGYETNEKLFF	NA	NA	TRBV5-1	TRBJ1-4
TGTGCCAGTAGACCCCCCGGACAGACGACTGGCTACACCTTC	CASRPPGQTTGYTF	NA	NA	TRBV19	TRBJ1-2
TGTGCCAGCACCATAGCCATAGGGGAAGGAGAGACCCAGTACTTC	CASTIAIGEGETQYF	NA	NA	TRBV7-6	TRBJ2-5
TGCGCCAGCAGCCAAGATACGGAGAGGGTCATGGGGACCCAGTACTTC	CASSQDTERVMGTQYF	NA	many	TRBV4-3	TRBJ2-5
TGCGCCAGCAGCCGAACCCCCGGGACAGGGGTAACCGACGAGCAGTACTTC	CASSRTPGTGVTDEQYF	TRBD1	NA	TRBV5-1	TRBJ2-7
TGTGCCAGCAGCTTACCGGGACTAGCGGGGACCTCCTACGAGCAGTACTTC	CASSLPGLAGTSYEQYF	TRBD2	NA	TRBV7-9	TRBJ2-7